This TCR beta chain came from a study of human T cells and chemical hapten exposure. Study context: 2% DPC was applied to 2 cm by 2 cm of upper inner arm skin for sensitization.

As to time point: pre-sensitization, week 0. Treatment described: therapeutic diphenylcyclopropenone sensitization with weekly scalp DPC. Concerning this clonotype itself: The antigen is not known.

Study observations and caveats: Donor immune responses may differ from healthy people's, since all donors had alopecia.

V trimming: 7 bases; J trimming: 2 bases; junction bases outside the gene matches: 7. CDR3 length equals 14 residues. Each CDR3 protein gets one entry after TCRdb re-called the RACE reads with MiXCR. The table lists some 360,000 distinct CDR3 sequences, more than 4.5% of them singletons, with just over 2.5% in the top ten. The chain recombines TRBV12-3 or TRBV12-4 with TRBJ2-5; 7 nucleotides agree with TRBD2. The TCR sequence derives from a woman in her 50s with alopecia areata. Some clones in this sample may be carry-over from other donors' samples. The material was whole blood, obtained in connection with sensitization to the hapten diphenylcyclopropenone (DPC). The CDR3 bases are TGTGCCAGCACATCTTCAGCGGGGCAAGAGACCCAGTACTTC. Encoded protein: CASTSSAGQETQYF.